This is a list of T cell receptor beta chains from one sample in a study of T-cell memory formation after mild COVID-19. From the 5' RACE reads, TCRdb called clonotypes with MiXCR, one entry per CDR3 protein. The table lists about 280,000 distinct CDR3 sequences, 7.5% to 9.5% of them singletons. The specimen sequenced was PBMCs or a T cell subset sorted from them (not recorded which). The receptors come from a man between 18 and 29 years old who had mild COVID-19 (a few samples of this study predate the infection). Cell type and time point are not known. Each CDR3 is given with its conserved first and last residue. Fields, in order: J gene, D gene, clone size, V gene, CDR3 DNA, CDR3 protein. A D gene is named only where the DNA matches it firmly. Some rows mark clone size as missing; the rest say once, few, many or name a class of expanded clone.

J: TRBJ2-1
D: -
size: once
V: TRBV30
DNA: TGTGCCTGGAGCCCGGGCTTTAGCTCCTACAATGAGCAGTTCTTC
CDR3: CAWSPGFSSYNEQFF

J: TRBJ1-1
D: -
size: -
V: TRBV7-8
DNA: TGTGCCAGCATCCTCGGATTGGGCACTGAAGCTTTCTTT
CDR3: CASILGLGTEAFF

J: TRBJ1-1
D: TRBD1
size: few
V: TRBV2
DNA: TGTGCCAGCAGTGACAGGGACAGAGTAGCTTTCTTT
CDR3: CASSDRDRVAFF

J: TRBJ1-6
D: -
size: few
V: TRBV12-3/TRBV12-4
DNA: TGTGCCAGCAGTACCGACATCTCGCATTCACCCCTCCACTTT
CDR3: CASSTDISHSPLHF

J: TRBJ1-5
D: TRBD1
size: few
V: TRBV6-5
DNA: TGTGCCAGCAGTTACTCCGCTGACAGGGTAGGTCAGCCCCAGCATTTT
CDR3: CASSYSADRVGQPQHF

J: TRBJ2-1
D: -
size: few
V: TRBV12-3/TRBV12-4
DNA: TGTGCCAGCAGTTTTCCGGGCGAATACAATGAGCAGTTCTTC
CDR3: CASSFPGEYNEQFF

J: TRBJ1-2
D: TRBD1
size: few
V: TRBV12-3/TRBV12-4
DNA: TGTGCCACCAGATCGGGACAGGGGTATGGCTACACCTTC
CDR3: CATRSGQGYGYTF

J: TRBJ1-4
D: -
size: -
V: TRBV6-5
DNA: TGTGCCAGCAGCCTCCTCTCTTGGGGGGGTGAAAAACTGTTTTTT
CDR3: CASSLLSWGGEKLFF

J: TRBJ2-1
D: TRBD2
size: few
V: TRBV6-6
DNA: TGTGCCAGCAGTCCAACCTCGACTAGCGGGGGGTCTAATGAGCAGTTCTTC
CDR3: CASSPTSTSGGSNEQFF

J: TRBJ1-5
D: TRBD1
size: few
V: TRBV2
DNA: TGTGCCAGCCAAGACAGGGCATCGACGAGCAATCAGCCCCAGCATTTT
CDR3: CASQDRASTSNQPQHF

J: TRBJ2-3
D: TRBD2
size: -
V: TRBV19
DNA: TGTGCCAGTAGTATACGGACTAGCGGGGGGGTACCAGATACGCAGTATTTT
CDR3: CASSIRTSGGVPDTQYF

J: TRBJ2-3
D: -
size: many
V: TRBV12-3/TRBV12-4
DNA: TGTGCCAGCAGTTTAACCAGCGTCACAGATACGCAGTATTTT
CDR3: CASSLTSVTDTQYF

J: TRBJ2-7
D: -
size: -
V: TRBV11-2
DNA: TGTGCCAGCAGCTCCGCAGGGTACCCCTACGAGCAGTACTTC
CDR3: CASSSAGYPYEQYF

J: TRBJ2-1
D: -
size: few
V: TRBV20-1
DNA: TGCAGTGCTAGAGAAGCTAGTAGGAATGAGCAGTTCTTC
CDR3: CSAREASRNEQFF

J: TRBJ1-1
D: -
size: few
V: TRBV7-3
DNA: TGTGCCAGCAGCTTAGTACGGCCGAAAGGCGCTGAAGCTTTCTTT
CDR3: CASSLVRPKGAEAFF

J: TRBJ1-1
D: -
size: -
V: TRBV7-3
DNA: TGTGCCAGCAGCTTAAACCCCCTAGGCACTGAAGCTTTCTTT
CDR3: CASSLNPLGTEAFF

J: TRBJ1-5
D: -
size: -
V: TRBV9
DNA: TGTGCCAGCAGCGTAGGGGGGGGTCTACAGCCCCAGCATTTT
CDR3: CASSVGGGLQPQHF

J: TRBJ2-3
D: TRBD2
size: few
V: TRBV24-1
DNA: TGTGCCACCAGTGACTTTGGCGGGGGGTCCACAGATACGCAGTATTTT
CDR3: CATSDFGGGSTDTQYF

J: TRBJ1-3
D: -
size: few
V: TRBV18
DNA: TGTGCCAGCTCACCGGACATTTCTGGAAACACCATATATTTT
CDR3: CASSPDISGNTIYF

J: TRBJ2-5
D: -
size: few
V: TRBV18
DNA: TGTGCCAGCTCACCCAACCCCGTTTTAGGGGGCCAAGAGACCCAGTACTTC
CDR3: CASSPNPVLGGQETQYF

J: TRBJ1-1
D: -
size: -
V: TRBV6-5
DNA: TGTGCCAGCAGTTACTCGAACCCGGGAAACACTGAAGCTTTCTTT
CDR3: CASSYSNPGNTEAFF

J: TRBJ1-5
D: -
size: -
V: TRBV19
DNA: TGTGCCAGTATGCCCTTGTTGGGGACTCAGCCCCAGCATTTT
CDR3: CASMPLLGTQPQHF

J: TRBJ2-3
D: -
size: few
V: TRBV6-2/TRBV6-3
DNA: TGTGCCAGCAGGACCAGTCCTAGCACAGATACGCAGTATTTT
CDR3: CASRTSPSTDTQYF

J: TRBJ1-1
D: -
size: -
V: TRBV5-1
DNA: TGCGCCAGCAGCTTTTCCTTCACCACTGAAGCTTTCTTT
CDR3: CASSFSFTTEAFF

J: TRBJ2-3
D: TRBD2
size: few
V: TRBV20-1
DNA: TGCAGTGCTAGGTCCGGGACTAGCGGGGGGGCAGGTACGCAGTATTTT
CDR3: CSARSGTSGGAGTQYF

J: TRBJ1-1
D: -
size: -
V: TRBV9
DNA: TGTGCCAGCAGCGTAGAGGGAATTAGTTCGATAACTGAAGCTTTCTTT
CDR3: CASSVEGISSITEAFF

J: TRBJ2-3
D: TRBD1
size: -
V: TRBV12-3/TRBV12-4
DNA: TGTGCCAGCAGCTTGGGACAGCCCTTAGGGGATACGCAGTATTTT
CDR3: CASSLGQPLGDTQYF

J: TRBJ2-1
D: -
size: few
V: TRBV20-1
DNA: TGCAGTGCTAGAGATCGAGCAGGGCCTCGCCCCTACAATGAGCAGTTCTTC
CDR3: CSARDRAGPRPYNEQFF

J: TRBJ2-1
D: TRBD2
size: many
V: TRBV6-2/TRBV6-3
DNA: TGTGCCAGCAGCCGGACTAGTGAGAATGAGCAGTTCTTC
CDR3: CASSRTSENEQFF

J: TRBJ2-3
D: -
size: -
V: TRBV29-1
DNA: TGCAGCGTTGAGCGCAGGGGAAACGGGGCAGATACGCAGTATTTT
CDR3: CSVERRGNGADTQYF

J: TRBJ1-2
D: TRBD1
size: -
V: TRBV7-6
DNA: TGTGCCAGCAGCTTAGGGGGACAGGGAACAGGCTATGGCTACACCTTC
CDR3: CASSLGGQGTGYGYTF

J: TRBJ2-4
D: -
size: few
V: TRBV7-9
DNA: TGTGCCAGCAGCTTTCCTCCGGGACTAGCCAAAAACATTCAGTACTTC
CDR3: CASSFPPGLAKNIQYF

J: TRBJ2-5
D: -
size: -
V: TRBV4-1
DNA: TGCGCCAGCAGCCACATTGGGGGAGAGACCCAGTACTTC
CDR3: CASSHIGGETQYF

J: TRBJ2-1
D: TRBD2
size: few
V: TRBV7-6
DNA: TGTGCCAGCAGCGTCGGACTAGCGGGGACCTACAATGAGCAGTTCTTC
CDR3: CASSVGLAGTYNEQFF

J: TRBJ2-1
D: TRBD2
size: many
V: TRBV24-1
DNA: TGTGCCACCAGTGATCTAGGGACTAGCGGGGCCTTC
CDR3: CATSDLGTSGAF

J: TRBJ2-1
D: TRBD1
size: few
V: TRBV5-1
DNA: TGCGCCAGCAGCACCCAGGGGGATTTTTACAATGAGCAGTTCTTC
CDR3: CASSTQGDFYNEQFF

J: TRBJ2-4
D: -
size: -
V: TRBV28
DNA: TGTGCCAGCAGTTGGGGCGGCAGGGCGAGAAACATTCAGTACTTC
CDR3: CASSWGGRARNIQYF

J: TRBJ1-1
D: -
size: many
V: TRBV5-6
DNA: TGTGCCAGCAGCAGGGGGGCCACTGAAGCTTTCTTT
CDR3: CASSRGATEAFF

J: TRBJ2-5
D: TRBD1
size: many
V: TRBV2
DNA: TGTGCCAGCAGTGAAGTAGGGGGCAGGGAGACCCAGTACTTC
CDR3: CASSEVGGRETQYF

J: TRBJ2-5
D: -
size: many
V: TRBV25-1
DNA: TGTGCCAGCAGTTCCAGGGGGGGACAAGAGACCCAGTACTTC
CDR3: CASSSRGGQETQYF

J: TRBJ2-5
D: TRBD2
size: many
V: TRBV4-3
DNA: TGCGCCAGCAGCCAAGATCGGGGGGGTCAAGAGACCCAGTACTTC
CDR3: CASSQDRGGQETQYF